One and the same sample provided the 32 T cell receptor beta chains below, sequenced in a study of blood T cell repertoires in COVID-19 (TCRdb year 2020). Receptor amplification or capture employed the immunoSEQ multiplex PCR assay. Drawn from immuneACCESS, this table holds only the in-frame rearrangements with V and J called that TCRdb kept. Clones are partly lost; checked studies trace under half to an unresolved V gene and leave the rest unexplained. The sample table lists 200,000 or so clones, around 85% of them with a count of one. Around 0.93% of the sample belongs to the ten largest clones. Input material: peripheral blood. The source of these receptors is a man aged 60 to 69 with COVID-19, enrolled during active disease.

The rearrangement uses TRBV25-1 and TRBJ1-2, with D possibly matching TRBD1 (6 bases). The CDR3 has 14 amino acids. CDR1 and CDR2 from the germline V gene are MGHDK and SYGVNS. The V end lost 5 bases, the J end lost 4 bases, and 14 bases lay between the germline ends. The CDR3 nucleotides are TGTGCCAGCAGTTCCCAAGGACAGCTCTATGGCTACACCTTC. Amino acids: CASSSQGQLYGYTF.

The chain uses TRBV6-5 and TRBJ1-1; D is uncertain. Trimming removed 2 bases from V and 5 bases from J, with 12 bases in between. The CDR3 consists of 14 residues. The germline V gene has CDR1 MNHEY and CDR2 SVGAGI. As DNA, the CDR3 is TGTGCCAGCAGTTACCTCCAGTCACAGACTGAAGCTTTCTTT. Amino acid sequence: CASSYLQSQTEAFF.

The chain has TRBV4-1 and TRBJ2-3; TRBD1 aligns across 9 bases. V trimming: 3 bases; J trimming: 0 bases; junction bases outside the gene matches: 10. This CDR3 is built from 18 residues. Germline CDR1 MGHRA, CDR2 YSYEKL. The CDR3 DNA reads as TGCGCCAGCAGCCATAATACTGGACAGGGGCTTAGCACAGATACGCAGTATTTT. Its translation is CASSHNTGQGLSTDTQYF.

This chain joins TRBV19 and TRBJ2-7; TRBD1 matches at 8 bases. This CDR3 contains 14 residues. V lost 5 bases to trimming and J lost 6 bases; unmatched junction nucleotides: 9. Germline V gene sequence: CDR1 LNHDA, CDR2 SQIVND (reference sequence). The CDR3 protein is CASSPRTGMGEQYF. Here the CDR3 DNA reads TGTGCCAGTAGTCCCAGGACAGGGATGGGCGAGCAGTACTTC.

The rearrangement uses TRBV15 and TRBJ1-1; perhaps TRBD1 as D (6 bases). Germline V lookup: CDR1 LNHNV, CDR2 YYDKDF (reference sequence). CDR3 size: 14 residues. The V and J ends lost 4 bases and 2 bases respectively, with 11 bases between them. The chain's CDR3 is CATSMDRGNTEAFF. The CDR3 DNA reads TGTGCCACCAGCATGGACAGAGGCAACACTGAAGCTTTCTTT.

The genes are TRBV11-2 and TRBJ1-1; D might be TRBD1 (5 bases). V was pared by 0 bases and J by 5 bases, with 10 bases between. CDR3 length equals 14 residues. The V gene's germline CDR1 is SGHAT and CDR2 FQNNGV. CDR3 coding DNA: TGTGCCAGCAGCTTAGACAGGGTTTCAACTGAAGCTTTCTTT. It encodes CASSLDRVSTEAFF.

The chain combines TRBV28 with TRBJ1-2, with D unresolved. Germline-derived CDR1 and CDR2 are MDHEN and SYDVKM. The CDR3 consists of 12 residues. The V end lost 7 bases, the J end lost 4 bases, and 10 bases lay between the germline ends. CDR3 loop: CASTPRSYGYTF. CDR3 nucleotide sequence: TGTGCCAGCACTCCCCGGTCCTATGGCTACACCTTC.

This clone came up a few times. The V gene is TRBV27, the J gene TRBJ1-2; a possible D gene is TRBD1 (5 bases). Trimming cost V 3 bases and J 14 bases, with 19 bases left between them. In germline, CDR1 is MNHEY, CDR2 SMNVEV (reference sequence). The CDR3 has 13 residues. CDR3 loop: CASSFSNGGSGTF. DNA for the CDR3: TGTGCCAGCAGTTTCTCCAACGGGGGTTCGGGAACCTTC.

The chain joins TRBV10-2 to TRBJ1-6, with D possibly being TRBD1 (6 bases). The length of the CDR3 is 13 residues. Germline assignment: CDR1 WSHSY and CDR2 SAAADI. V was pared by 6 bases and J by 5 bases, with 8 bases between. DNA of the CDR3: TGCGCCAGCAGAGGACAGAATAATTCACCCCTCCACTTT. Protein: CASRGQNNSPLHF.

The chain combines TRBV7-2 with TRBJ2-1; possibly TRBD2 for D (7 bases). The V gene's germline CDR1 is SGHTA and CDR2 FQGNSA. Trimming shortened V by 4 bases and J by 3 bases, and 16 bases separated the two germline ends. CDR3 length: 16 residues. The CDR3 DNA sequence: TGTGCCAGCAGCTCCCCTAGGGGGGGGGACTACAATGAGCAGTTCTTC. Translation gives CASSSPRGGDYNEQFF.

The rearrangement uses TRBV19 and TRBJ1-4, with 7 bases that match TRBD1. The CDR3 is made up of 16 amino acids. CDR1 and CDR2 (germline): LNHDA, SQIVND (reference sequence). V lost 5 bases to trimming and J lost 0 bases; unmatched junction nucleotides: 6. The CDR3 loop reads CASSSGQTTTNEKLFF. The CDR3 DNA is TGTGCCAGTAGTTCGGGACAGACGACAACTAATGAAAAACTGTTTTTT.

This clone came up a few times. The chain links TRBV5-1 to TRBJ2-1, with 13 bases lining up with TRBD2. V dropped 0 bases and J dropped 13; count of bases not matched to a gene: 10. The germline V gene encodes CDR1 SGHRS and CDR2 YFSETQ. The CDR3 runs to 16 residues. CDR3 region: CASSLGLAGGLGPQFF. The CDR3 nucleotides are TGCGCCAGCAGCTTGGGACTAGCGGGAGGACTGGGCCCCCAGTTCTTC.

The chain carries TRBV14 and TRBJ1-2, with 7 bases that match TRBD1. Germline V gene lookup returns CDR1 SGHDN and CDR2 FVKESK. The J segment lost 5 bases and the V segment lost 3 bases, leaving 3 bases of the junction unmatched. The CDR3 length is 13 residues. CDR3 amino acids: CASSQGQTYGYTF. The CDR3 nucleotides read TGTGCCAGCAGCCAGGGACAGACATATGGCTACACCTTC.

V gene TRBV10-2 combines with J gene TRBJ1-6; tentatively, D is TRBD1 (6 bases). CDR1 is WSHSY, CDR2 SAAADI, per germline. CDR3 length: 17 residues. Trimming left V 6 bases short and J 0 bases short, with 15 bases between. CDR3: CASRWGTSSSYNSPLHF. Written as DNA, the CDR3 is TGCGCCAGCAGATGGGGGACATCTAGCTCCTATAATTCACCCCTCCACTTT.

The chain couples TRBV7-2 to TRBJ1-5; D is unclear. The V end lost 0 bases, the J end lost 6 bases, and 9 bases lay between the germline ends. This CDR3 contains 14 residues. CDR1 is SGHTA and CDR2 is FQGNSA in the germline V gene. CDR3 sequence: CASSLASWSQPQHF. The DNA for the CDR3 is TGTGCCAGCAGCTTAGCGTCATGGAGTCAGCCCCAGCATTTT. The full variable domain, rest sourced from reference TRBV7-2 and TRBJ1-5, is GAGVSQSPSNKVTEKGKDVELRCDPISGHTALYWYRQSLGQGLEFLIYFQGNSAPDKSGLPSDRFSAERTGGSVSTLTIQRTQQEDSAVYLCASSLASWSQPQHFGDGTRLSIL.

This clone was observed a handful of times. Here the CDR3 reads CASSQPTSIIDPSGEQFF. The CDR3 nucleotides read TGCGCCAGCAGCCAGCCGACTAGTATTATTGACCCCTCGGGGGAGCAGTTCTTC. The chain couples TRBV4-1 to TRBJ2-1, with D perhaps matching TRBD2 (6 bases). V shed 3 bases and J shed 10 bases, with 28 bases lying between them. CDR1 is MGHRA and CDR2 is YSYEKL in the germline V gene. The CDR3 covers 18 residues.

CDR3 in amino acids: CASSPPRQGPLTYEQYF. In DNA form, the CDR3 reads TGTGCCAGCAGCCCACCGAGACAGGGTCCCCTTACCTACGAGCAGTACTTC. The V and J genes are TRBV28 and TRBJ2-7; 7 positions agree with TRBD1. The CDR3 has 17 amino acids. CDR1 and CDR2 from the germline V gene are MDHEN and SYDVKM. The V segment lost 6 bases and the J segment 2 bases; nucleotides outside the gene matches: 16.

The chain carries TRBV6-4 and TRBJ2-2, with TRBD1 as a possible D gene (6 bases). The CDR3 is 15 residues long. The germline V gene encodes CDR1 MRHNA and CDR2 SNTAGT. V was trimmed by 10 bases and J by 2 bases, leaving 17 bases between them. Here the CDR3 reads CATSVGQTNTGELFF. The CDR3, as DNA: TGTGCCACGAGTGTTGGACAGACAAACACCGGGGAGCTGTTTTTT.

The genes are TRBV18 and TRBJ1-1; a possible D gene is TRBD1 (6 bases). The CDR3 is 16 residues long. Germline assignment: CDR1 KGHSH and CDR2 LQKENI. Trimming left V 0 bases short and J 0 bases short, with 11 bases between. CDR3 region: CASSPPGGGMNTEAFF. Here the CDR3 DNA reads TGTGCCAGCTCACCACCGGGAGGGGGAATGAACACTGAAGCTTTCTTT.

V gene TRBV5-4 combines with J gene TRBJ2-2; D is perhaps TRBD1 (6 bases). CDR3 length: 17 amino acids. Germline-derived CDR1 and CDR2 are SGHNT and YYREEE (reference sequence). V lost 0 bases and J 5 bases, leaving 17 bases between the germline ends. CDR3 DNA: TGTGCCAGCAGCTTGGGGGGGCGGAGCGGAGAAACCGGGGAGCTGTTTTTT. Its translation is CASSLGGRSGETGELFF. Complete variable domain (other parts from reference TRBV5-4 and TRBJ2-2): ETGVTQSPTHLIKTRGQQVTLRCSSQSGHNTVSWYQQALGQGPQFIFQYYREEENGRGNFPPRFSGLQFPNYSSELNVNALELDDSALYLCASSLGGRSGETGELFFGEGSRLTVL.

The J gene is TRBJ2-7, the V gene TRBV28; the match to TRBD1 covers 12 bases. The V segment lost 3 bases and the J segment 6 bases; nucleotides outside the gene matches: 3. There are 14 residues in the CDR3. Germline V lookup: CDR1 MDHEN, CDR2 SYDVKM. Here the CDR3 DNA reads TGTGCCAGCAGTTTGGGACAGGGGGCTGGCGAGCAGTACTTC. Protein sequence: CASSLGQGAGEQYF.

This clone was counted between two and nine times. The CDR3 loop is CAWSLDRGFARTYNEQFF. The CDR3 DNA follows: TGTGCCTGGAGTCTGGACAGGGGCTTCGCGCGGACCTACAATGAGCAGTTCTTC. The J gene is TRBJ2-1, the V gene TRBV30; 9 bases map to TRBD1. CDR3 length: 18 amino acids. Germline trimming cut 2 bases from V and 2 bases from J; bases unmatched to any gene: 13. Germline V gene sequence: CDR1 GTSNPN, CDR2 SVGIG (reference sequence).

The rearrangement uses TRBV6-2 or TRBV6-3 and TRBJ2-6; 9 bases match TRBD1. This CDR3 contains 17 residues. The V segment lost 6 bases and the J segment 2 bases; nucleotides outside the gene matches: 8. CDR1 and CDR2 from the germline V gene are MNHEY and SVGEGT. The CDR3 sequence: CASSGQGMMTGANVLTF. CDR3 nucleotide sequence: TGTGCCAGCAGCGGACAGGGGATGATGACTGGGGCCAACGTCCTGACTTTC.

The chain employs TRBV18 and TRBJ1-4; TRBD1 matches 7 bases. V was pared by 0 bases and J by 4 bases, with 8 bases of the junction left unmatched. The CDR3 totals 17 residues. Germline V gene data show CDR1 as KGHSH and CDR2 as LQKENI. The CDR3 DNA sequence: TGTGCCAGCTCACCACCGTCTCGGACAGGTGGTAATGAAAAACTGTTTTTT. It is translated as CASSPPSRTGGNEKLFF. The full variable domain, in which reference TRBV18 and TRBJ1-4 provide the parts outside the CDR3, is NAGVMQNPRHLVRRRGQEARLRCSPMKGHSHVYWYRQLPEEGLKFMVYLQKENIIDESGMPKERFSAEFPKEGPSILRIQQVVRGDSAAYFCASSPPSRTGGNEKLFFGSGTQLSVL.

The CDR3 loop is CASSSGGTEAFF. The DNA for the CDR3 is TGTGCCAGTAGTTCTGGAGGGACTGAAGCTTTCTTT. The chain joins TRBV19 to TRBJ1-1; D is unresolved. The CDR3 runs 12 residues. Germline-derived CDR1 and CDR2 are LNHDA and SQIVND (reference sequence). Trimming took off 5 bases at V and 5 bases at J, with 9 bases between the two ends.

The CDR3 coding sequence is TGTGCCAGTAGATCCTTGAGCGGGAGGAACACCGGGGAGCTGTTTTTT. Protein sequence: CASRSLSGRNTGELFF. The rearrangement joins TRBV19 to TRBJ2-2; TRBD2 aligns across 8 bases. In germline, CDR1 is LNHDA, CDR2 SQIVND (reference sequence). The V and J ends lost 6 bases and 1 base, in that order; junction bases with no gene match: 7. This CDR3 comprises 16 residues.

The chain employs TRBV18 and TRBJ1-5; 8 positions agree with TRBD1. Germline lookup yields CDR1 KGHSH and CDR2 LQKENI. After removal of 3 bases from V and 2 bases from J, the junction contained 0 bases not matched to a gene. The CDR3 extends over 14 amino acids. The CDR3 region is CASSPGQGNQPQHF. In DNA form, the CDR3 reads TGTGCCAGCTCACCGGGACAGGGCAATCAGCCCCAGCATTTT.

This chain connects TRBV11-2 to TRBJ1-2; possibly TRBD1 for D (6 bases). CDR1 and CDR2 (germline): SGHAT, FQNNGV. The CDR3 totals 11 residues. The V and J ends lost 5 bases and 13 bases respectively, with 14 bases between them. The chain's CDR3 is CASSKQGGGTF. The CDR3 DNA sequence: TGTGCCAGCAGCAAACAGGGCGGGGGCACCTTC.

Concerning this clone itself: Within the sample, other DNA sequences also encode this same CDR3. The rearrangement uses TRBV5-1 and TRBJ1-1, with D perhaps matching TRBD1 (5 bases). The CDR3 is 15 residues long. The germline gives CDR1 SGHRS, CDR2 YFSETQ. The V end lost 0 bases, the J end lost 4 bases, and 13 bases lay between the germline ends. The CDR3 protein is CASSLELRGGTEAFF. CDR3 coding DNA: TGCGCCAGCAGCTTGGAGCTAAGGGGCGGCACTGAAGCTTTCTTT.

The chain joins TRBV7-9 to TRBJ1-4; 7 nucleotides match TRBD1. Unmatched junction bases numbered 5, after V lost 8 bases and J lost 2 bases. Per germline, CDR1 SEHNR and CDR2 FQNEAQ (reference sequence). The CDR3 runs to 14 residues. CDR3 bases: TGTGCCAGCGGCCAACAGGGGACTAATGAAAAACTGTTTTTT. Protein product: CASGQQGTNEKLFF.

The rearrangement joins TRBV6-5 to TRBJ1-2; 7 nucleotides align to TRBD1. The CDR3 has 13 amino acids. V dropped 6 bases and J dropped 4; count of bases not matched to a gene: 5. Germline CDR1 MNHEY, CDR2 SVGAGI. The CDR3 coding sequence is TGTGCCAGCAGCCCGGACAGGATCTATGGCTACACCTTC. Translating it yields CASSPDRIYGYTF.

This chain uses TRBV7-9 with TRBJ2-5; TRBD2 might be the D (5 bases). Germline CDR1 and CDR2: SEHNR and FQNEAQ (reference sequence). V lost 7 bases to trimming and J lost 3 bases, with 18 bases between them. The CDR3 totals 15 residues. As DNA, the CDR3 is TGTGCCAGCAATCGGGGTCACGGTGAGGAAGAGACCCAGTACTTC. Translated, it gives CASNRGHGEEETQYF.